The clone carrying this T cell receptor (beta chain) was counted a few times. One junction end disagrees with the germline gene, perhaps due to a read error. In the source study's methods: Reference gene primer amplification in the assay estimated nucleated cell counts. Profiled with immunoSEQ multiplex PCR; TCRdb holds only in-frame clones, not every one. D and trimming were read from the DNA, whereas the V and J calls and clone size are those reported in that table. The repertoire has 110,000 to 150,000 clones, approximately 80% of them found once; the top ten carry about 5%. The source of the sample is a study of blood T cell repertoires in COVID-19. Study information: Italy, Spain and the United States were the sources of the convalescent and acute COVID-19 samples. From T cells, B-cell-depleted T cells, or PBMCs came the material, which was cDNA or gDNA.

CDR3 length: 15 residues. From germline, CDR1 is KGHSH and CDR2 LQKENI. The chain is built from TRBV18 and TRBJ1-3; D is possibly TRBD1 (5 bases). The receptor was derived from a woman in her fifties or sixties with acute or convalescent COVID-19. The sequenced sample consisted of peripheral blood. The CDR3 reads CASAPQGTSGNTIYF. CDR3 nucleotides: TGTGCCAGCGCACCCCAGGGAACCTCTGGAAACACCATATATTTT.